In its sample, the clone carrying this TCR beta chain was seen many times. The data stem from a study of metastatic and nonmetastatic thyroid tumors. Trimming shortened V by 0 bases and J by 1 base, and 7 bases separated the two germline ends. Per the germline V gene, CDR1 is SGDLS and CDR2 is YYNGEE. This CDR3 has 15 residues. TCRdb recomputed clones from the PCR reads via MiXCR. There are around 38,000 clones in the sample; roughly a quarter occur only once, and 9.6% lies in the top ten. Thyroid surgery was performed in patients who had received no treatment beforehand. Sequencing was carried out using blood. This sequence was found in a female donor with papillary thyroid cancer or a benign thyroid nodule (not recorded which). Some clones in this sample may be carry-over from other donors' samples. The chain recombines TRBV9 with TRBJ1-4; D gene unclear. This CDR3 reads CASSVAWGTNEKLFF. The CDR3 region has the DNA TGTGCCAGCAGCGTAGCTTGGGGAACTAATGAAAAACTGTTTTTT.